This TCR beta chain was sequenced in a study of identical twins. General study points: Alpha sequences out of frame and shared by twins had excess low generation probability. Cross-sectional statistics underpinned the conclusions; the same donors were not followed.

In its sample, this clonotype was seen a few times. Its antigen remains unidentified. All donors were healthy, and all were Caucasian. TCRdb reprocessed the 5' RACE reads with MiXCR, giving one entry per CDR3 protein. The sample has about 720,000 distinct CDR3 sequences; 8.5% to 9% are singletons. V gave up 5 bases and J gave up 7 bases; unmatched junction bases: 6. CDR1 is DFQATT and CDR2 is SNEGSKA in the germline V gene (reference sequence). This CDR3 region has 14 residues. This sample was shared with a second study, whose subject was yellow fever vaccine responses in identical twins. That study adds: Vaccine-induced T cell responses in twins were reportedly observed to appear partly convergent, partly personalized.

The sequence was obtained from a woman aged 18-35 years in good health. The material sequenced was PBMCs. The chain has TRBV20-1 and TRBJ2-7; 15 positions agree with TRBD2. CDR3: CSARTSGGGGEQYF. The CDR3 DNA reads TGCAGTGCTCGGACTAGCGGGGGGGGCGGGGAGCAGTACTTC.